The 25 T cell receptor beta chains below come from one sample, sequenced in a study of shared clonotypes between healthy human individuals. TCRdb's copy holds only in-frame clones and misses some; the assay was immunoSEQ multiplex PCR. The sample carries over 950,000 clones, roughly 80% recorded once. The sequenced sample was memory CD4+ T cells from PBMCs. The subset here: CD45RA-negative fraction. Receptors were obtained from a man between 18 and 35 years old in good health. Some clones in this sample may be carry-over from other donors' samples.

The genes are TRBV5-6 and TRBJ2-7; tentative D call: TRBD1 (6 bases). CDR1 and CDR2 from the germline V gene are SGHDT and YYEEEE. The V and J ends lost 7 bases and 0 bases respectively, with 14 bases between them. The CDR3 extends over 14 amino acids. CDR3 nucleotides: TGTGCCAGCTTGAAGGGGGTGATCTCCTACGAGCAGTACTTC. The encoded protein is CASLKGVISYEQYF.

CDR3: CASSVIASGRGLTSTDTQYF. CDR3 nucleotides: TGTGCCAGCAGCGTAATCGCTAGCGGGAGGGGATTAACCAGCACAGATACGCAGTATTTT. The genes are TRBV9 and TRBJ2-3; 12 nucleotides agree with TRBD2. Per the germline V gene, CDR1 is SGDLS and CDR2 is YYNGEE. J lost 0 bases, V lost 1 base, and 12 bases had no gene match. This CDR3 is built from 20 residues.

The chain has TRBV5-5 and TRBJ1-4; no clear D. In germline, CDR1 is SGHKS, CDR2 YYEKEE (reference sequence). V dropped 6 bases and J dropped 3 bases, with 24 bases sitting between them. The CDR3 contains 18 residues. The CDR3 loop is CASNPGVRRGEPNEKLFF. CDR3 bases: TGTGCCAGCAACCCCGGGGTGAGACGCGGCGAGCCTAATGAAAAACTGTTTTTT.

This clone has only a few counts. V usage is TRBV7-9 and J usage is TRBJ1-1; no clear D. The CDR3 totals 14 residues. The germline V gene has CDR1 SEHNR and CDR2 FQNEAQ (reference sequence). The germline V and J ends were trimmed by 1 base and 3 bases, with 9 bases remaining between them. The CDR3: CASSLGSPDTEAFF. CDR3 sequence (DNA): TGTGCCAGCAGCTTAGGATCACCCGACACTGAAGCTTTCTTT. Supplemented by reference TRBV7-9 and TRBJ1-1, the full variable domain reads DTGVSQNPRHKITKRGQNVTFRCDPISEHNRLYWYRQTLGQGPEFLTYFQNEAQLEKSRLLSDRFSAERPKGSFSTLEIQRTEQGDSAMYLCASSLGSPDTEAFFGQGTRLTVV.

The genes are TRBV5-5 and TRBJ1-2; the D is unclear. V lost 5 bases, J lost 4 bases, and 12 bases lay in between. CDR1 and CDR2 from the germline V gene are SGHKS and YYEKEE (reference sequence). The CDR3 totals 13 residues. The chain's CDR3 is CASSSMVGYGYTF. CDR3 DNA sequence: TGTGCCAGCAGTTCGATGGTGGGCTATGGCTACACCTTC.

The chain joins TRBV14 to TRBJ2-2; tentative D call: TRBD1 (6 bases). This CDR3 is built from 13 residues. Trimming stripped 5 bases from V and 8 bases from J, with 12 bases between. CDR1 is SGHDN, CDR2 FVKESK, per germline. The CDR3 spells CASSLQGVGELFF. The CDR3, as DNA: TGTGCCAGCAGCTTACAGGGAGTTGGGGAGCTGTTTTTT.

The chain joins TRBV5-6 to TRBJ2-1; 13 bases align to TRBD2. CDR1 is SGHDT, CDR2 YYEEEE, per germline. Trimming removed 4 bases from V and 2 bases from J; junction bases left unmatched: 6. This CDR3 contains 17 residues. The CDR3 nucleotides read TGTGCCAGCAGCCTAGGACTAGCGGGAGCCCCCTACAATGAGCAGTTCTTC. Translation: CASSLGLAGAPYNEQFF.

V gene TRBV6-6 combines with J gene TRBJ2-6, with 8 bases that match TRBD2. The CDR3 is made up of 16 amino acids. Per germline, CDR1 MNHNY and CDR2 SVGAGI (reference sequence). V lost 11 bases to trimming and J lost 4 bases; unmatched junction nucleotides: 13. CDR3 in amino acids: CAGSPRGGEGANVLTF. The CDR3 DNA follows: TGTGCCGGGTCCCCTCGGGGGGGCGAGGGGGCCAACGTCCTGACTTTC.

This clone showed up many times. The chain combines TRBV6-1 with TRBJ2-4; 9 positions agree with TRBD2. The junction had 5 bases not matched to a gene; V was cut back by 5 bases and J by 3 bases. The CDR3 is 15 residues long. Germline V lookup: CDR1 MNHNS, CDR2 SASEGT. The DNA for the CDR3 is TGTGCCAGCAGTAAGGCGGGAGGGGACAAAAACATTCAGTACTTC. It yields the protein CASSKAGGDKNIQYF.

This clone has at least ten counts. The V and J genes are TRBV5-1 and TRBJ1-2; the match to TRBD1 covers 10 bases. The CDR3 spans 15 residues. CDR1 SGHRS and CDR2 YFSETQ come from the germline V gene. V shed 0 bases, J shed 6 bases, and the junction held 5 bases outside the gene matches. The CDR3, as DNA: TGCGCCAGCAGCTTGGCCTTGACAGGGGGCAATGGCTACACCTTC. Its translation: CASSLALTGGNGYTF.

The chain combines TRBV7-8 with TRBJ1-5, with a tentative D call TRBD1 (5 bases). Germline assignment: CDR1 SGHVS and CDR2 FQNEAQ. There are 15 residues in the CDR3. The V gene lost 0 bases and the J gene lost 5 bases, with 11 bases spanning the gap. CDR3 region: CASSLASRAHQPQHF. The CDR3 nucleotides are TGTGCCAGCAGCTTAGCGAGCAGGGCACATCAGCCCCAGCATTTT.

The chain joins TRBV18 to TRBJ1-2; the D gene is possibly TRBD1 (6 bases). CDR3 length: 14 amino acids. Trimming removed 6 bases from V and 4 bases from J, with 15 bases in between. CDR1 is KGHSH, CDR2 LQKENI, per germline. The CDR3 nucleotides read TGTGCCAGCTCCCTCGGACAGCAAGCCTATGGCTACACCTTC. Amino acids: CASSLGQQAYGYTF.

This clone has ten or more counts. V and J are TRBV2 and TRBJ2-5; 8 nucleotides match TRBD1. V lost 3 bases, J lost 2 bases, and 5 bases stayed unmatched. CDR3 length: 15 amino acids. The germline V gene encodes CDR1 SNHLY and CDR2 FYNNEI. The CDR3 nucleotides read TGTGCCAGCAGTGACCAAGGGACAGGACAAGAGACCCAGTACTTC. Amino acids: CASSDQGTGQETQYF.

This clone was detected only a few times. The chain joins TRBV11-1 to TRBJ2-5; 7 nucleotides align to TRBD1. J was trimmed by 2 bases and V by 4 bases; bases with no gene match: 16. The germline V gene has CDR1 SGHAT and CDR2 FQDESV (reference sequence). The CDR3 length is 18 residues. The CDR3 region is CASSSRNAGTEIQETQYF. The DNA for the CDR3 is TGTGCCAGCAGCTCTAGGAACGCCGGGACAGAAATACAAGAGACCCAGTACTTC.

This clone was recorded only once. This chain connects TRBV6-5 to TRBJ1-1, with D unresolved. This CDR3 is 13 amino acids long. V was cut by 0 bases and J by 6 bases, with 8 bases left in between. CDR1 and CDR2 (germline): MNHEY, SVGAGI. Here the CDR3 reads CASSYSRPAEAFF. CDR3 sequence (DNA): TGTGCCAGCAGTTACTCGCGTCCTGCTGAAGCTTTCTTT.

This chain connects TRBV5-1 to TRBJ2-3, with D perhaps being TRBD1 or TRBD2 (6 bases each). The CDR3 sequence is 15 residues long. Trimming cost V 2 bases and J 4 bases, with 14 bases left between them. In germline, CDR1 is SGHRS, CDR2 YFSETQ. The CDR3: CASSFLTGAPDTQYF. The CDR3 coding sequence is TGCGCCAGCAGCTTTCTCACGGGGGCGCCAGATACGCAGTATTTT.

The chain combines TRBV6-6 with TRBJ2-7; TRBD2 matches at 7 bases. Germline V gene lookup returns CDR1 MNHNY and CDR2 SVGAGI (reference sequence). The CDR3 runs 12 residues. V lost 7 bases and J lost 3; bases outside the gene matches: 3. The CDR3 region is CASNPGGYEQYF. The CDR3 nucleotides are TGTGCCAGCAATCCGGGGGGCTACGAGCAGTACTTC.

A single count supports this clone. The V call is TRBV14, the J call TRBJ1-1, with a weak D call TRBD1 (5 bases). V lost 1 base, J lost 0 bases, and 15 bases lay in between. CDR3 length equals 17 residues. The V gene's germline CDR1 is SGHDN and CDR2 FVKESK. The CDR3 region is CASSQGGGWELNTEAFF. The CDR3 region has the DNA TGTGCCAGCAGCCAAGGTGGGGGGTGGGAACTGAACACTGAAGCTTTCTTT.

Comment on this clone: Other DNA sequences from this sample encode an identical CDR3 as well. The chain has TRBV18 and TRBJ1-2; 8 bases match TRBD1. CDR1 is KGHSH, CDR2 LQKENI, per germline. V shed 3 bases, J shed 5 bases, and the junction held 5 bases outside the gene matches. This CDR3 has 14 amino acids. The CDR3 loop reads CASSPPTGEYGYTF. The CDR3 nucleotides read TGTGCCAGCTCACCCCCGACAGGGGAATATGGCTACACCTTC.

The chain carries TRBV6-1 and TRBJ2-7; D uncertain. CDR3 length: 14 amino acids. The germline CDR1 and CDR2 sequences are MNHNS and SASEGT. Trimming left V 6 bases short and J 6 bases short, with 18 bases between. The CDR3 coding sequence is TGTGCCAGCAGGGACCCCCTTGGGTCCCTCGAGCAGTACTTC. This encodes CASRDPLGSLEQYF.

This clone was counted many times. The chain has TRBV28 and TRBJ1-4; 11 nucleotides align to TRBD1. This CDR3 has 12 amino acids. Germline V gene lookup returns CDR1 MDHEN and CDR2 SYDVKM. V trimming: 7 bases; J trimming: 11 bases; junction bases outside the gene matches: 3. This CDR3 is CASMGTGGKLFF. In DNA, the CDR3 is TGTGCCAGCATGGGGACAGGGGGGAAACTGTTTTTT. The variable domain in full, completed from reference TRBV28 and TRBJ1-4, reads DVKVTQSSRYLVKRTGEKVFLECVQDMDHENMFWYRQDPGLGLRLIYFSYDVKMKEKGDIPEGYSVSREKKERFSLILESASTNQTSMYLCASMGTGGKLFFGSGTQLSVL.

The chain joins TRBV28 to TRBJ1-2; D is possibly TRBD1 (6 bases). The CDR3 length is 12 residues. The germline CDR1 and CDR2 sequences are MDHEN and SYDVKM. Trimming left V 6 bases short and J 14 bases short, with 19 bases between. CDR3 sequence (DNA): TGTGCCAGCAGGGGGGGCCACGGGACCGCGACCTTC. Its protein is CASRGGHGTATF.

This clone turned up a few times. The junction shows a germline mismatch at one end, possibly a read error. The J gene is TRBJ1-1, the V gene TRBV5-4; D gene unclear. The CDR3 covers 14 residues. CDR1 and CDR2 from the germline V gene are SGHNT and YYREEE (reference sequence). The CDR3 sequence is CASSLDSLNAEAFF. In nucleotides, the CDR3 is TGTGCCAGCAGCTTGGATAGCTTGAACGCTGAAGCTTTCTTT. Supplemented by reference TRBV5-4 and TRBJ1-1, the full variable domain reads ETGVTQSPTHLIKTRGQQVTLRCSSQSGHNTVSWYQQALGQGPQFIFQYYREEENGRGNFPPRFSGLQFPNYSSELNVNALELDDSALYLCASSLDSLNAEAFFGQGTRLTVV.

This clone was counted many times. The chain carries TRBV30 and TRBJ1-2; possibly TRBD1 for D (5 bases). This CDR3 is built from 11 residues. The germline CDR1 and CDR2 sequences are GTSNPN and SVGIG (reference sequence). Here the CDR3 DNA reads TGTGCTCTCAGGGAATGGCTCGGCTACACCTTC. Translating it yields CALREWLGYTF.

This rearrangement joins TRBV28 to TRBJ1-2; D gene unclear. This CDR3 has 15 amino acids. Trimming cost V 4 bases and J 4 bases, with 16 bases left between them. Germline V gives CDR1 MDHEN, CDR2 SYDVKM. This CDR3 reads CASSSPEWEAYGYTF. DNA for the CDR3: TGTGCCAGCAGTTCCCCCGAGTGGGAGGCCTATGGCTACACCTTC.